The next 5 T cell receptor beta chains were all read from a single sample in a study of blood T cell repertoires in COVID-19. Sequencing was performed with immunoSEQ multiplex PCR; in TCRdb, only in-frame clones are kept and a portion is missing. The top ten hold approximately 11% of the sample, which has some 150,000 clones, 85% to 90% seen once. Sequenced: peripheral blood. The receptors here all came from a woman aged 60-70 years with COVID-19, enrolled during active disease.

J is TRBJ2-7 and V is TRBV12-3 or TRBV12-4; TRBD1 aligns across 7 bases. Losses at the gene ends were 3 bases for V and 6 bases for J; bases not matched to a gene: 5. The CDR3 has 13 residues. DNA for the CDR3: TGTGCCAGCAGTTTCGGGACAGTTCCCGAGCAGTACTTC. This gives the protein CASSFGTVPEQYF.

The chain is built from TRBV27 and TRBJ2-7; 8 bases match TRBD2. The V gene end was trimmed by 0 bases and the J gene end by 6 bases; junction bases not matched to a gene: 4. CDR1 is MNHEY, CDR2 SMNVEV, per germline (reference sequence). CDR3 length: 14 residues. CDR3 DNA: TGTGCCAGCAGTTTATCGGTCGGGGGGGTCGAGCAGTACTTC. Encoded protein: CASSLSVGGVEQYF.

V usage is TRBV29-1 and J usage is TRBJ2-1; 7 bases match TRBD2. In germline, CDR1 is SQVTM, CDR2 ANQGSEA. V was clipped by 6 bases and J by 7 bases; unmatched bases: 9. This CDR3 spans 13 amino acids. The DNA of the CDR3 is TGCAGCGTGCGAGGCTGGGGGGGGAATGAGCAGTTCTTC. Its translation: CSVRGWGGNEQFF.

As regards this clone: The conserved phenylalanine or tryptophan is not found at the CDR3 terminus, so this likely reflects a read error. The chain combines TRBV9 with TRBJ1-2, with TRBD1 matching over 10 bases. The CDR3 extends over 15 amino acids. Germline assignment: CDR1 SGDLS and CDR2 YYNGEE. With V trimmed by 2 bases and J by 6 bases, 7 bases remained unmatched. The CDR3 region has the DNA TGTGCCAGCAGCGTGAACGTCGGGACAGGGGATGGCTACACCCTC. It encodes CASSVNVGTGDGYTL.

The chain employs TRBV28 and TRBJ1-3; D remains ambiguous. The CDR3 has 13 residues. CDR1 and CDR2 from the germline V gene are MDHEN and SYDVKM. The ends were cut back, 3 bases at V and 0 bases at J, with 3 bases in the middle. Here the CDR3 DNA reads TGTGCCAGCAGTTTCTACTCTGGAAACACCATATATTTT. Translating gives CASSFYSGNTIYF. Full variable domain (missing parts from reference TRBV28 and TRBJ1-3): DVKVTQSSRYLVKRTGEKVFLECVQDMDHENMFWYRQDPGLGLRLIYFSYDVKMKEKGDIPEGYSVSREKKERFSLILESASTNQTSMYLCASSFYSGNTIYFGEGSWLTVV.